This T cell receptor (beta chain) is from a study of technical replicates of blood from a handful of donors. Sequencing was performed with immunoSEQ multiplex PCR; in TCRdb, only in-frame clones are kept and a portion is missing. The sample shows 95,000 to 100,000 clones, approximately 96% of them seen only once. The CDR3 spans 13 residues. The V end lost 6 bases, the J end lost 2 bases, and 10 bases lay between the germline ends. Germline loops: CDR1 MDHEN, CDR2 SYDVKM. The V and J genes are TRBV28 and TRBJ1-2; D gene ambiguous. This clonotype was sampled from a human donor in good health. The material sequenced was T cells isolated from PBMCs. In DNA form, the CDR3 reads TGTGCCAGCAGAGGACTTTTGAACTATGGCTACACCTTC. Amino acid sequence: CASRGLLNYGYTF.